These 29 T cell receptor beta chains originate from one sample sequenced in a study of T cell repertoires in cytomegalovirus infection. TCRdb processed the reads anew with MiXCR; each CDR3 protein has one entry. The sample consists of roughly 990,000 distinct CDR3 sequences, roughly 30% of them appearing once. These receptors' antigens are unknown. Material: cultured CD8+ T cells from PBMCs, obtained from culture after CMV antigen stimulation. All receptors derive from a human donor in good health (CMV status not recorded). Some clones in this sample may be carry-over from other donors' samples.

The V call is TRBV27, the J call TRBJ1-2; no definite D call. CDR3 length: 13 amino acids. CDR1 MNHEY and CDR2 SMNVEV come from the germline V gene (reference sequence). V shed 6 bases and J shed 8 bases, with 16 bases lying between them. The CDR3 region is CASSKQPIGGYTF. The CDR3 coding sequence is TGTGCCAGCAGCAAACAGCCGATAGGAGGCTACACCTTC.

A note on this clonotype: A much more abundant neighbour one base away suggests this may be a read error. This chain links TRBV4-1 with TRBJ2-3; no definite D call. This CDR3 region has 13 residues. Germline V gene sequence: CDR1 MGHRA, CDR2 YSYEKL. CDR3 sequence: CANSQVSTDTQYF. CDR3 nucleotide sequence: TGCGCCAACAGCCAAGTAAGCACAGATACGCAGTATTTT.

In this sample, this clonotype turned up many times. CDR3 loop: CASSFGAGGTYEQYF. The CDR3 coding sequence is TGTGCCAGCAGCTTCGGGGCGGGGGGTACCTACGAGCAGTACTTC. The chain combines TRBV7-2 with TRBJ2-7; 8 nucleotides line up with TRBD2. Germline CDR1 and CDR2: SGHTA and FQGNSA. The CDR3 sequence is 15 residues long. The trim removed 3 bases at V and 2 bases at J, leaving 6 bases unmatched.

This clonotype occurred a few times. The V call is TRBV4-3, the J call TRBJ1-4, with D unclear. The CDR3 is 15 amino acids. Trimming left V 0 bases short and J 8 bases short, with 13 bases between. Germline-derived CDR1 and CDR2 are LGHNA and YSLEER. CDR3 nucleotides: TGCGCCAGCAGCCAAGATGACCAAATAAACGAAAAACTGTTTTTT. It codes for CASSQDDQINEKLFF.

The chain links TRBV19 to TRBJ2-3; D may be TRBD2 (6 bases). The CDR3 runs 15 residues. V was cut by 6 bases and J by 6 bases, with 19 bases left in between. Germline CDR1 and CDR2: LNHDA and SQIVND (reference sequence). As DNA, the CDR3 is TGTGCCAGTAGCCTGGGGCGGGGACGCTTTGATACGCAGTATTTT. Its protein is CASSLGRGRFDTQYF. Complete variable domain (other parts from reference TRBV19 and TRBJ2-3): DGGITQSPKYLFRKEGQNVTLSCEQNLNHDAMYWYRQDPGQGLRLIYYSQIVNDFQKGDIAEGYSVSREKKESFPLTVTSAQKNPTAFYLCASSLGRGRFDTQYFGPGTRLTVL.

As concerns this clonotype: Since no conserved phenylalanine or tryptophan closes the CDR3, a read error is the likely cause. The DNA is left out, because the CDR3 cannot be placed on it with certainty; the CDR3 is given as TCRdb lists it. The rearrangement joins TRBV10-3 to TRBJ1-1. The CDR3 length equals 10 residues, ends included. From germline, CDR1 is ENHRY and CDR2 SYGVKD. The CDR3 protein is CAISESTTEV.

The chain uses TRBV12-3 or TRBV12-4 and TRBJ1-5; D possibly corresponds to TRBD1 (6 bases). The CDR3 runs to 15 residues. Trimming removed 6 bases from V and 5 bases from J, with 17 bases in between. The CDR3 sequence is CASSRKGGRDQPQHF. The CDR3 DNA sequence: TGTGCCAGCAGCCGCAAAGGGGGGAGGGATCAGCCCCAGCATTTT.

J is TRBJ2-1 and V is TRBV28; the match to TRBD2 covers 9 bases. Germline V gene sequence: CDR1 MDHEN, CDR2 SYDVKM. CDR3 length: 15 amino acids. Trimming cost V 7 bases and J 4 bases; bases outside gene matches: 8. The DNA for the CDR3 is TGTGCCAGCATCGAGCGGGGGGATACGTACAATGAGCAGTTCTTC. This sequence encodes CASIERGDTYNEQFF.

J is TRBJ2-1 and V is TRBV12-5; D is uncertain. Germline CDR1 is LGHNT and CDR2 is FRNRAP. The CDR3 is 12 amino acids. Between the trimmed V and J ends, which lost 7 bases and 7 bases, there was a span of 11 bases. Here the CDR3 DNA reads TGTGCTAGTGCCCAAGGGTGGAATGAGCAGTTCTTC. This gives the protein CASAQGWNEQFF.

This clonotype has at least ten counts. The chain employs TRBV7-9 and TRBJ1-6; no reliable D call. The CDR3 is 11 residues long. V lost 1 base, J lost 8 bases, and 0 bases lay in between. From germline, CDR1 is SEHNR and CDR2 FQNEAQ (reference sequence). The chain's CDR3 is CASSLDSPLHF. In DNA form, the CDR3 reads TGTGCCAGCAGCTTAGATTCACCCCTCCACTTT.

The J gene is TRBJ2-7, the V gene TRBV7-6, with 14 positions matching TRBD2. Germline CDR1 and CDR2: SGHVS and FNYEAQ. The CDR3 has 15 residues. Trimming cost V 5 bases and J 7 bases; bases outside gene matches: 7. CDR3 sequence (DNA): TGTGCCAGCAGCCCGGGACTAGCGGGGGTAGGGGAGCAGTACTTC. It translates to CASSPGLAGVGEQYF.

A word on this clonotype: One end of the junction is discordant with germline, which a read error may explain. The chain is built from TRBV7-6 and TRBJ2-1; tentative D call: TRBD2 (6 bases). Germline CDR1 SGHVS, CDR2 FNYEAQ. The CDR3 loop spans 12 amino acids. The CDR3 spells CTSSFGEDEQFF. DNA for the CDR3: TGTACCAGCAGCTTCGGGGAGGATGAGCAGTTCTTC.

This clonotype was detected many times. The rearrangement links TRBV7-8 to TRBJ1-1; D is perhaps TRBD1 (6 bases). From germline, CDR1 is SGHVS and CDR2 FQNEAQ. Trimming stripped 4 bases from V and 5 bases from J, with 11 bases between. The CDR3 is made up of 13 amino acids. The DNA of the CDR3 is TGTGCCAGCAGCTGGACAGTATGGACTGAAGCTTTCTTT. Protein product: CASSWTVWTEAFF.

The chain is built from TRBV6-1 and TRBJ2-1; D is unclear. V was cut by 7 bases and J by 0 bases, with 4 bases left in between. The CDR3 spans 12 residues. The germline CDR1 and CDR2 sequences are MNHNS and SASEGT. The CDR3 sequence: CASIASYNEQFF. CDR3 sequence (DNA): TGTGCCAGCATTGCCTCCTACAATGAGCAGTTCTTC.

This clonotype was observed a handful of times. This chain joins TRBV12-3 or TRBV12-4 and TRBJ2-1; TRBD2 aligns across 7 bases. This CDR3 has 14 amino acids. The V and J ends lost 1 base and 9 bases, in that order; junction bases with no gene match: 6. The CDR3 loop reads CASSLVPRLAEQFF. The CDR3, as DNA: TGTGCCAGCAGTTTAGTGCCCAGACTAGCTGAGCAGTTCTTC.

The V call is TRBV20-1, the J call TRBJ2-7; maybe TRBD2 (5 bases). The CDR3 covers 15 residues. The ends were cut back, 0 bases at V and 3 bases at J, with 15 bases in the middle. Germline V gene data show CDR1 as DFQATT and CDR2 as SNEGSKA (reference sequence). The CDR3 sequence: CSARDGESAVYEQYF. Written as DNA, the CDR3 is TGCAGTGCTAGAGATGGGGAGTCTGCAGTCTACGAGCAGTACTTC.

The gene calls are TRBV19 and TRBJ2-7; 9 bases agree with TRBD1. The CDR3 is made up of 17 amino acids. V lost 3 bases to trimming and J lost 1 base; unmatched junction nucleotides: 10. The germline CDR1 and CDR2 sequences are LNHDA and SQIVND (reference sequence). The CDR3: CASSIDGDREFSYEQYF. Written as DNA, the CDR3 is TGTGCCAGTAGTATTGACGGGGACAGGGAATTTTCCTACGAGCAGTACTTC.

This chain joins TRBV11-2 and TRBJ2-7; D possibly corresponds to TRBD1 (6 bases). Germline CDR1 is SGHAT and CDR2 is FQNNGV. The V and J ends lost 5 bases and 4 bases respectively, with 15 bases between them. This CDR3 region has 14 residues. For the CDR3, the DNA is TGTGCCAGCAGCCTTTGGGGACACACATACGAGCAGTACGTC. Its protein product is CASSLWGHTYEQYV.

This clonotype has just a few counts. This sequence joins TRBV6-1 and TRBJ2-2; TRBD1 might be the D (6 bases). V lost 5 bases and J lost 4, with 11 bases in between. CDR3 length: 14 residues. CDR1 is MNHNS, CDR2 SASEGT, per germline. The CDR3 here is CASSWQGSTGELFF. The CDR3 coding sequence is TGTGCCAGCAGTTGGCAGGGGAGCACCGGGGAGCTGTTTTTT.

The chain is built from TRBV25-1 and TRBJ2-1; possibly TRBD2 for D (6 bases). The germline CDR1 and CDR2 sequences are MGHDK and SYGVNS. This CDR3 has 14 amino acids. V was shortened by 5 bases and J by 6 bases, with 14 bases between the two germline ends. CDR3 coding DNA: TGTGCCAGCAGTCGCGGGGCCGCCTCCAATGAGCAGTTCTTC. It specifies CASSRGAASNEQFF.

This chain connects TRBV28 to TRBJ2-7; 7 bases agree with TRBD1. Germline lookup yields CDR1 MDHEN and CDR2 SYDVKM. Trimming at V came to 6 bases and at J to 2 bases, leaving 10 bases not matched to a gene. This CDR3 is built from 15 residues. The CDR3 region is CASSSMLTGTYEQYV. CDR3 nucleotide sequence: TGTGCCAGCAGCTCAATGCTGACAGGGACCTACGAGCAGTACGTC.

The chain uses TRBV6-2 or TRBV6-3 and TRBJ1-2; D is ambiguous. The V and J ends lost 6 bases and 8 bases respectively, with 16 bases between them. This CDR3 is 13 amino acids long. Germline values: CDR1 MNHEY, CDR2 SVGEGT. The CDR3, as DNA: TGTGCCAGCAGGCCTACCGTCCCGGTGGGCTACACCTTC. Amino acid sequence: CASRPTVPVGYTF.

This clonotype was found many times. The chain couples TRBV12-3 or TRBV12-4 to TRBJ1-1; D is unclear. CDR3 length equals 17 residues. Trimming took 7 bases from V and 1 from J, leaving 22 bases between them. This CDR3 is CASNPSPRVTTNTEAFF. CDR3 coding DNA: TGTGCCAGCAACCCCTCCCCACGGGTAACAACGAACACTGAAGCTTTCTTT.

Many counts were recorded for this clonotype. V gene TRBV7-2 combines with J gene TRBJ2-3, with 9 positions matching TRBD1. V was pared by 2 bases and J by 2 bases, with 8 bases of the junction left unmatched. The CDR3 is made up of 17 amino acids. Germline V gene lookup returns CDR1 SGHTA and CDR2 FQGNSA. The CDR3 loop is CASSLPGQGPPTDTQYF. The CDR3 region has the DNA TGTGCCAGCAGCTTACCGGGACAGGGACCCCCCACAGATACGCAGTATTTT.

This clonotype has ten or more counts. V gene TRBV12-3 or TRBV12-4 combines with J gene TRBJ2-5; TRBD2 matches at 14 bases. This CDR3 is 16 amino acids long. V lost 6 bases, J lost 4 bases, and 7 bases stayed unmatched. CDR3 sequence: CASRPTSGGASETQYF. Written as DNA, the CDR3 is TGTGCCAGCAGGCCGACTAGCGGGGGGGCCTCAGAGACCCAGTACTTC.

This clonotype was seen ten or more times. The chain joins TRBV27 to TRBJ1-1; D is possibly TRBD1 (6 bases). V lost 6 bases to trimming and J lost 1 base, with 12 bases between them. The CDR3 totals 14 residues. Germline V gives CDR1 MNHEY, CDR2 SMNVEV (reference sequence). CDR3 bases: TGTGCCAGCAGCCCTGGACAGAGGAACACTGAAGCTTTCTTT. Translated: CASSPGQRNTEAFF.

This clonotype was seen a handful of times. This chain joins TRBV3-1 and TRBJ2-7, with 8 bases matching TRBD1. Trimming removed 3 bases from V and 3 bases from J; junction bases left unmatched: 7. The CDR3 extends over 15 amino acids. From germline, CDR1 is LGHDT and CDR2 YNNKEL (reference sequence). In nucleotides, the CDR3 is TGTGCCAGCAGCCACCTCGGACAGGGACACTACGAGCAGTACGTC. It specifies CASSHLGQGHYEQYV.

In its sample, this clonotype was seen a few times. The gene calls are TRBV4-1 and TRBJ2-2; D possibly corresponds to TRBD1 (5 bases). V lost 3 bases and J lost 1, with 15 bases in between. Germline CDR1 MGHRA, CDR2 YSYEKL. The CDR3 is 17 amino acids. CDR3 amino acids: CASSQIIITGNTGELFF. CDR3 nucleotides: TGCGCCAGCAGCCAGATCATAATTACAGGGAACACCGGGGAGCTGTTTTTT.

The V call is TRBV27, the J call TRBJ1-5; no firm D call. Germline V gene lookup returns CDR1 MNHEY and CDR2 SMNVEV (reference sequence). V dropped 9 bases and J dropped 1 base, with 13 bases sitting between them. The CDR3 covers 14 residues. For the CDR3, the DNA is TGTGCCAGTAGACCACTTCTCAGCAATCAGCCCCAGCATTTT. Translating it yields CASRPLLSNQPQHF.